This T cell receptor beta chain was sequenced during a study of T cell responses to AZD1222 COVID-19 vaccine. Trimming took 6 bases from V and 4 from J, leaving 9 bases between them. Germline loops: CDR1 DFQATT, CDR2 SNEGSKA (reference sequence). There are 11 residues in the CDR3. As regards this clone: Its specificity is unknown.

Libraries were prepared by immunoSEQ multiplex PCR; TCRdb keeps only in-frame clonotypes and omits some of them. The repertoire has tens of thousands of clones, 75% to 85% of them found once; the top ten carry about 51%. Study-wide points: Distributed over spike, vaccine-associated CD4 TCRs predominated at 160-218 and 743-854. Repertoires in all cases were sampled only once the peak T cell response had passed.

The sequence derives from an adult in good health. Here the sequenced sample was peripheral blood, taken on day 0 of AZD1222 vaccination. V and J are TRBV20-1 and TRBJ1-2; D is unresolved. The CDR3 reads CSAPRTYGYTF. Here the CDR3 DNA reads TGCAGTGCCCCGAGAACCTATGGCTACACCTTC.